This is a list of T cell receptor beta chains from one sample in a study of post-analysis software for immune sequencing data. Each CDR3 protein is one row after TCRdb ran MiXCR on the PCR reads. The sample includes about 260,000 distinct CDR3 sequences, less than 40% of them seen just once. Sequenced: blood. Receptors were obtained from a girl aged 5-17 years with multiple sclerosis. The CDR3 runs from the conserved cysteine through the conserved F or W. A D gene is named only where the DNA matches it firmly. Size is stated for part of the rows, as once, few or many counts, or as a class when the clone is expanded.

TGTGCCAGCAGCTCACCTGGGTCGACGGGGGGGACCGGGGAGCTGTTTTTT | CASSSPGSTGGTGELFF | few | TRBJ2-2 | TRBD2 | TRBV7-2
TGCAGCGTGGAAGGGGCGGACTATGGCTACACCTTC | CSVEGADYGYTF | many | TRBJ1-2 | NA | TRBV29-1
TGTGCCAGTAACCGGGACCACTACACTGAAGCTTTCTTT | CASNRDHYTEAFF | many | TRBJ1-1 | NA | TRBV12-3/TRBV12-4
TGTGCCAGCAAACCCAACAGGGGTGTGGCTGAAGCTTTCTTT | CASKPNRGVAEAFF | NA | TRBJ1-1 | TRBD1 | TRBV27
TGTGTCAGCTCACCAGGGACTAGCGGGAGAGGTATAGATACGCAGTATTTT | CVSSPGTSGRGIDTQYF | NA | TRBJ2-3 | TRBD2 | TRBV18
TGTGCCAGCAGGAGGCCTGCCGGGGACCAGTACTTC | CASRRPAGDQYF | many | TRBJ2-5 | NA | TRBV5-6
TGCGCCAGCAGCCAAGATGGGCGCAATCAGCCCCAGCATTTT | CASSQDGRNQPQHF | many | TRBJ1-5 | NA | TRBV4-1
TGTGCCAGCAGTTCCGCCACCTCCCTTCCCCTCCACTTT | CASSSATSLPLHF | few | TRBJ1-6 | NA | TRBV28
TGTGCCAGCAGTTCTTCTCGGGACATCTATCGCTATGGCTACACCTTC | CASSSSRDIYRYGYTF | many | TRBJ1-2 | NA | TRBV6-5
TGTGCCAGCAGTTTAGAGCTCAATCAGCCCCAGCATTTT | CASSLELNQPQHF | many | TRBJ1-5 | NA | TRBV12-3/TRBV12-4
TGTGCCAGCAACTTACAGGGAAGCAATCAGCCCCAGCATTTT | CASNLQGSNQPQHF | NA | TRBJ1-5 | NA | TRBV7-8
TGCAGTGCTAGAGCCTTACGCGAGGTTGGGTACAATGAGCAGTTCTTC | CSARALREVGYNEQFF | NA | TRBJ2-1 | NA | TRBV20-1
TGTGCCAGCAGTTACTCGACAGGGGGGCGGTACACTGAAGCTTTCTTT | CASSYSTGGRYTEAFF | NA | TRBJ1-1 | TRBD1 | TRBV6-5
TGCGCCAGCACAGCCGGGACAGGGGACACTGAAGCTTTCTTT | CASTAGTGDTEAFF | many | TRBJ1-1 | TRBD1 | TRBV5-1
TGTGCCACCAGCAGAGGGCAGGGGGCGCGGGAGACCCAGTACTTC | CATSRGQGARETQYF | many | TRBJ2-5 | TRBD1 | TRBV15
TGTGCCAGCAGTTTAGATGCGGCTGAAGCTTTCTTT | CASSLDAAEAFF | many | TRBJ1-1 | NA | TRBV12-3/TRBV12-4
TGTGCCAGCAGCCAAGGGCTAGCGGGAGTTTACGAGACCCAGTACTTC | CASSQGLAGVYETQYF | many | TRBJ2-5 | TRBD2 | TRBV4-2
TGTGCCAGCAGCCCAGGTCCTACGCAGTTCTTC | CASSPGPTQFF | many | TRBJ2-1 | NA | TRBV7-9
TGTGCCAGCATCCAAACAGGGTTCTTGAACACTGAAGCTTTCTTT | CASIQTGFLNTEAFF | NA | TRBJ1-1 | NA | TRBV5-5
TGTGCCTGGAGATTTAGCGGCCCGAACACCGGGGAGCTGTTTTTT | CAWRFSGPNTGELFF | once | TRBJ2-2 | NA | TRBV30
TGCGCCAGCAGCTCAATACAAGCCTCCACAGATACGCAGTATTTT | CASSSIQASTDTQYF | NA | TRBJ2-3 | NA | TRBV5-1
TGCGCCAGCAGCCTTCCGGGACAAAAGACTGAAGCTTTCTTT | CASSLPGQKTEAFF | NA | TRBJ1-1 | NA | TRBV5-1
TGCGCCAGCAGCCTGGGGCCGAGAACATCCCAAGAGACCCAGTACTTC | CASSLGPRTSQETQYF | NA | TRBJ2-5 | NA | TRBV5-1
TGTGCCTGGAGTGTACAGGGAGGTGGCTACACCTTC | CAWSVQGGGYTF | NA | TRBJ1-2 | NA | TRBV30
TGTGCCAGCAGTCCAGACAGGAAATATACGCAGTATTTT | CASSPDRKYTQYF | few | TRBJ2-3 | NA | TRBV6-5
TGTGCCAGCAGTTTCCAGGGAAACATTCAGTACTTC | CASSFQGNIQYF | many | TRBJ2-4 | NA | TRBV12-3/TRBV12-4
TGCAGCGTGGCCTTAGGGGCGGGAGTTCAGTACTTC | CSVALGAGVQYF | many | TRBJ2-7 | TRBD2 | TRBV29-1
TGTGCCAGCAGCGGCGCGAGAAATGAGCAGTTCTTC | CASSGARNEQFF | NA | TRBJ2-1 | NA | TRBV7-9
TGTGCCAGCAGTGGACTAGAGTCCAGCTACGAGCAGTACTTC | CASSGLESSYEQYF | NA | TRBJ2-7 | TRBD2 | TRBV6-2/TRBV6-3
TGTGCCAGCAGCCAAGGTCCAGGACCTAATGAAAAACTGTTTTTT | CASSQGPGPNEKLFF | NA | TRBJ1-4 | NA | TRBV4-2
TGTGCCAGCAGCCAGACAGTGCGCACTGAAGCTTTCTTT | CASSQTVRTEAFF | many | TRBJ1-1 | NA | TRBV3-1
TGCAGTGCAGACTCAGGGGACCACTCTGGAAACACCATATATTTT | CSADSGDHSGNTIYF | NA | TRBJ1-3 | NA | TRBV20-1
TGTGCCAGCAGCCCGGGCCGGCGTAAAAACATTCAGTACTTC | CASSPGRRKNIQYF | many | TRBJ2-4 | NA | TRBV2
TGCAGTGCTAGTCTTTCCGGAAAAGAGACCCAGTACTTC | CSASLSGKETQYF | many | TRBJ2-5 | NA | TRBV20-1
TGCAGTGCCCCTAGTTTGGGGGACAGGGGTGAAGAGACCCAGTACTTC | CSAPSLGDRGEETQYF | NA | TRBJ2-5 | TRBD1 | TRBV20-1
TGTGCCAGCAGTATCAGGGTATTTGGTAATGAAAAACTGTTTTTT | CASSIRVFGNEKLFF | many | TRBJ1-4 | NA | TRBV27
TGTGCCAGCAGCTCACAGGGGAGGGGGACTGAAGCTTTCTTT | CASSSQGRGTEAFF | NA | TRBJ1-1 | TRBD1 | TRBV7-9
TGCACCCTCTCGTGGGACCGGTACACTGAAGCTTTCTTT | CTLSWDRYTEAFF | NA | TRBJ1-1 | NA | TRBV20-1
TGCGCCAGCAGCTTCGGATCCTATAATGAAAAACTGTTTTTT | CASSFGSYNEKLFF | few | TRBJ1-4 | NA | TRBV5-1
TGCAGTGCAGAAGACAGGGGGAAGAGAATGACCCAGTTCTTC | CSAEDRGKRMTQFF | NA | TRBJ2-1 | TRBD1 | TRBV20-1
TGTGCCAGCAGGAAGGACAGGGCTCCTGAAGCTTTCTTT | CASRKDRAPEAFF | NA | TRBJ1-1 | TRBD1 | TRBV12-3/TRBV12-4
TGCGCCAGCAGCTTGGACACAGGGGTTCAAGAGACCCAGTACTTC | CASSLDTGVQETQYF | NA | TRBJ2-5 | TRBD1 | TRBV5-1
TGTGCCAGCACTTTGGAGGGAGGGTACAATGAGCAGTTCTTC | CASTLEGGYNEQFF | few | TRBJ2-1 | TRBD2 | TRBV28
TGCGCCAGCAGCCAAGGTAGTAATTCGCCCCCCCACTTT | CASSQGSNSPPHF | NA | TRBJ1-6 | NA | TRBV4-1
TGCAGTGCTGCAGGAGGAGGCAGTTCTAATGAAAAACTGTTTTTT | CSAAGGGSSNEKLFF | NA | TRBJ1-4 | NA | TRBV20-1
TGCGCCAGCACCGCCGGGACAGGAAACTATGGCTACACCTTC | CASTAGTGNYGYTF | many | TRBJ1-2 | TRBD1 | TRBV5-1
TGTGCCGCCGGGACACAAGAGACCCAGTACTTC | CAAGTQETQYF | many | TRBJ2-5 | NA | TRBV25-1
TGCGCCAGCAGTTCGAAGACAGCTTACCAAGAGACCCAGCACTTC | CASSSKTAYQETQHF | NA | TRBJ2-5 | NA | TRBV5-1
TGTGCCATCAGTGAGTCGAGGGGGCCCCAAGAGACCCAGTACTTC | CAISESRGPQETQYF | NA | TRBJ2-5 | TRBD1 | TRBV10-3
TGTGCCAGCAGTCCCGGGACTAGCGGGAGTAAGTCGGGGATTACAGATACGCAGTATTTT | CASSPGTSGSKSGITDTQYF | NA | TRBJ2-3 | TRBD2 | TRBV27
TGTGCCAGCAGCTCGTACAGGGGGCAAGAGACCCAGTACTTC | CASSSYRGQETQYF | NA | TRBJ2-5 | TRBD1 | TRBV7-2
TGTGCCAGCAGATTGCAACAGGCGGAAGCTTTCTTT | CASRLQQAEAFF | NA | TRBJ1-1 | NA | TRBV12-3/TRBV12-4
TGTGCCAGCAGTTCCGGGAGAATGAACACCGGGGAGCTGTTTTTT | CASSSGRMNTGELFF | NA | TRBJ2-2 | NA | TRBV12-3/TRBV12-4
TGTGCCAGCAGCTTAAGCGGGGAAGCTTTCTTT | CASSLSGEAFF | NA | TRBJ1-1 | NA | TRBV7-8
TGTGCCAGCAGTTCGGGGGGGATCACAGATACGCAGTATTTT | CASSSGGITDTQYF | many | TRBJ2-3 | TRBD2 | TRBV12-3/TRBV12-4
TGTGCCAGCAGTGCACAGGGGACTAGCACAGATACGCAGTATTTT | CASSAQGTSTDTQYF | many | TRBJ2-3 | NA | TRBV6-4
TGCAGTGCTAGAGATCTGAAGACTCCTGACAATGAGCAGTTCTTC | CSARDLKTPDNEQFF | many | TRBJ2-1 | NA | TRBV20-1
TGTGCCAGCAGCCTGCCCTGGGTCTCCCCGACCCAGTACTTC | CASSLPWVSPTQYF | many | TRBJ2-5 | NA | TRBV7-6
TGTGCCAGCAGGTTTAGGAGTAGCGGCGGTACAGATACGCAGTATTTT | CASRFRSSGGTDTQYF | NA | TRBJ2-3 | NA | TRBV7-8
TGTGCCAGCAGCAAATACGGGGAACGGCAGCATAGGGACGAGCAGTACTTC | CASSKYGERQHRDEQYF | many | TRBJ2-7 | NA | TRBV21-1